This T cell receptor beta chain originates from a study of shared clonotypes between healthy human individuals. Findings and limits, study-wide: Specimens sampled were limited to blood, with tissue repertoires likely differing. Compared with memory subsets, naive subsets generally had larger estimated richness.

Concerning this clone: Its antigen is undetermined.

Donors were healthy HIV-negative adults without recent acute infections or vaccinations. Samples underwent the assay at deep level. TCRdb keeps only in-frame clones here, not all; method: immunoSEQ multiplex PCR. The sample yields millions of clones, over 85% seen once. The CDR3 is made up of 13 amino acids. Deletions cut 2 bases from V and 9 bases from J, with 14 bases between. Germline V lookup: CDR1 SQVTM, CDR2 ANQGSEA. The chain uses TRBV29-1 and TRBJ2-1; D is possibly TRBD1 (5 bases). Sequencing used naive CD4+ T cells from PBMCs. Subset here: CD45RA+ positively selected. The receptor's source is a man younger than 35 in good health. Some clones in this sample may be carry-over from other donors' samples. DNA for the CDR3: TGCAGCGTTGAAACCCAGCAGGGCGGTGAGCAGTTCTTC. It yields the protein CSVETQQGGEQFF.